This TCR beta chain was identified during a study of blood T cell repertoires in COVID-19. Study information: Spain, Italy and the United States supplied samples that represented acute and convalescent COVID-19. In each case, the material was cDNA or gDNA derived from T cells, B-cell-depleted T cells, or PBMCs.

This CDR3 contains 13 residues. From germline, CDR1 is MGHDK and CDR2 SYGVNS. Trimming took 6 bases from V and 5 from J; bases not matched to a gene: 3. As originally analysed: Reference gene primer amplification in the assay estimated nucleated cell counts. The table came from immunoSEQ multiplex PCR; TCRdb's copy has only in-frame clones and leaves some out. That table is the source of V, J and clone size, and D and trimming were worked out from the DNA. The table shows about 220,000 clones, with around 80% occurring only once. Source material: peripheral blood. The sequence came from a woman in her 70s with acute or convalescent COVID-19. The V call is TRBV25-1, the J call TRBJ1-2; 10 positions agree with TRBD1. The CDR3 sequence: CASRDRGEYGYTF. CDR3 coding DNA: TGTGCCAGCAGGGACAGGGGGGAATATGGCTACACCTTC.